These T cell receptor beta chains were read from a single sample in a study of blood T cell repertoires in COVID-19. Sequencing used immunoSEQ multiplex PCR; TCRdb keeps in-frame clones, though not all of them. The profile shows some 70,000 clones, 80% of them singletons. Sequencing was performed on peripheral blood. The receptors were sampled from a man aged 50 to 60 with COVID-19, enrolled during active disease. Each CDR3 is given without its conserved first and last residue. The order of the fields is J gene, V gene, CDR3 length, CDR3 protein.

J gene: TRBJ2-7
V gene: TRBV6-5
CDR3 length: 13
CDR3 protein: ASSYRASGRREQY

J gene: TRBJ1-2
V gene: TRBV25-1
CDR3 length: 13
CDR3 protein: ASSDGFSFGYGYT

J gene: TRBJ2-4
V gene: TRBV6-5
CDR3 length: 12
CDR3 protein: ASRSDRDKNIQY

J gene: TRBJ2-7
V gene: TRBV11-3
CDR3 length: 12
CDR3 protein: ASSPREGSYEQY

J gene: TRBJ2-1
V gene: TRBV2
CDR3 length: 12
CDR3 protein: ASRVGSGRAEQF

J gene: TRBJ1-1
V gene: TRBV27
CDR3 length: 11
CDR3 protein: ASSLSGVNEAF

J gene: TRBJ2-5
V gene: TRBV19
CDR3 length: 14
CDR3 protein: ASSPTRIQVSETQY

J gene: TRBJ2-1
V gene: TRBV6-6
CDR3 length: 14
CDR3 protein: ASTLLGTSRSNEQF

J gene: TRBJ1-5
V gene: TRBV2
CDR3 length: 12
CDR3 protein: ASKPAVGNQPQH

J gene: TRBJ2-2
V gene: TRBV9
CDR3 length: 12
CDR3 protein: ASSVGTNTGELF

J gene: TRBJ1-3
V gene: TRBV28
CDR3 length: 13
CDR3 protein: ASTPGAGAGNTIY

J gene: TRBJ2-7
V gene: TRBV5-4
CDR3 length: 12
CDR3 protein: ASSPTRVGSEQY

J gene: TRBJ2-7
V gene: TRBV6-6
CDR3 length: 10
CDR3 protein: ATLESSYEQY

J gene: TRBJ2-2
V gene: TRBV24-1
CDR3 length: 11
CDR3 protein: ATRTGGSGELF

J gene: TRBJ1-1
V gene: TRBV6-1
CDR3 length: 12
CDR3 protein: ASSENRGRAEAF

J gene: TRBJ1-5
V gene: TRBV4-3
CDR3 length: 14
CDR3 protein: ASSQDLAFSNQPQH

J gene: TRBJ2-3
V gene: TRBV27
CDR3 length: 11
CDR3 protein: ASSVLAEGTQY

J gene: TRBJ1-5
V gene: TRBV10-2
CDR3 length: 12
CDR3 protein: ASSAGTEVKPQH

J gene: TRBJ1-1
V gene: TRBV5-1
CDR3 length: 10
CDR3 protein: ASSRSGTEAF

J gene: TRBJ1-6
V gene: TRBV7-9
CDR3 length: 12
CDR3 protein: ASSLLGNNSPLH